The clone carrying this T cell receptor beta chain was found a few times. The target antigen is unknown. Trimming took off 1 base at V and 4 bases at J, with 11 bases between the two ends. The germline V gene encodes CDR1 MGHRA and CDR2 YSYEKL. CDR3 length: 15 amino acids. These data originate in a study of post-analysis software for immune sequencing data. TCR beta cDNA libraries included unique molecular identifiers. MiXCR, applied by TCRdb to the PCR reads, yields one record per CDR3 protein. The sample consists of about 150,000 distinct CDR3 sequences, 30% of them appearing once. Study-wide results and limits: TRBV5-6, TRBV5-1 and TRBV20-1 belonged to a set of a few TRBV segments that were more frequent in patients than controls. Multiple sclerosis patients had significantly lower normalized Chao1 diversity than controls. Samples sharing a preparation batch grouped tightly together when assessed by F measure.

This receptor was identified in a girl between 5 and 17 years old with multiple sclerosis. The chain uses TRBV4-1 and TRBJ1-5, with D uncertain. Material: blood. CDR3 loop: CASSQGGLGNQPQHF. CDR3 DNA sequence: TGCGCCAGCAGCCAAGGAGGGCTCGGGAATCAGCCCCAGCATTTT.